The 27 T cell receptor beta chains below all came from one sample that was sequenced in a study of PD-1 blockade in classical Hodgkin lymphoma. Brentuximab vedotin exposure varied, and every patient relapsed after autologous stem cell transplantation. Negative selection with magnetic separation was used to purify CD4+ T cells from thawed PBMCs. Here immunoSEQ multiplex PCR was the method, and the copy in TCRdb shows in-frame clones only, minus some. The data show about 30,000 clones, with approximately 85% seen just once and about 2.2% held by the top ten. This specimen was CD4+ T cells from blood, taken at baseline. The receptors here all came from a human donor with classical Hodgkin lymphoma.

The gene calls are TRBV6-1 and TRBJ2-3, with a weak D call TRBD2 (5 bases). The V and J ends lost 2 bases and 0 bases respectively, with 6 bases between them. Germline-derived CDR1 and CDR2 are MNHNS and SASEGT. The CDR3 totals 14 residues. CDR3 loop: CASSERGSTDTQYF. As DNA, the CDR3 is TGTGCCAGCAGTGAACGCGGGAGCACAGATACGCAGTATTTT.

This clone has just one count. This chain connects TRBV7-2 to TRBJ2-7, with D unresolved. Germline CDR1 is SGHTA and CDR2 is FQGNSA. This CDR3 contains 12 residues. The V gene lost 5 bases and the J gene lost 2 bases, with 7 bases spanning the gap. The CDR3 DNA reads as TGTGCCAGCAGCCACAGAGCCTACGAGCAGTACTTC. Amino acids: CASSHRAYEQYF.

The J gene is TRBJ2-2, the V gene TRBV18; D is tentatively TRBD1 or TRBD2 (6 bases each). The germline CDR1 and CDR2 sequences are KGHSH and LQKENI. Trimming removed 1 base from V and 1 base from J, with 13 bases in between. There are 17 residues in the CDR3. The CDR3, as DNA: TGTGCCAGCTCACCACGGGGGGCAACTTGGAACACCGGGGAGCTGTTTTTT. Translated: CASSPRGATWNTGELFF.

The chain carries TRBV6-1 and TRBJ2-7, with 12 positions matching TRBD2. The germline V gene has CDR1 MNHNS and CDR2 SASEGT. V lost 4 bases to trimming and J lost 0 bases; unmatched junction nucleotides: 1. The CDR3 totals 15 residues. The CDR3 coding sequence is TGTGCCAGCAGTGTACTAGCGGGAGGCTCCTACGAGCAGTACTTC. The encoded protein is CASSVLAGGSYEQYF.

This chain uses TRBV9 with TRBJ1-3, with 10 bases matching TRBD1. The CDR3 has 15 residues. Germline V lookup: CDR1 SGDLS, CDR2 YYNGEE. After removal of 4 bases from V and 8 bases from J, the junction contained 9 bases not matched to a gene. The CDR3 DNA follows: TGTGCCAGCAGCCCTCAATTGGACAGGGGGGACACCATATATTTT. Protein: CASSPQLDRGDTIYF.

This sequence joins TRBV7-9 and TRBJ1-1; D is ambiguous. Germline CDR1 SEHNR, CDR2 FQNEAQ (reference sequence). The CDR3 has 12 amino acids. Trimming stripped 2 bases from V and 7 bases from J, with 8 bases between. The CDR3 nucleotides are TGTGCCAGCAGCTTAAGGGAAATTGAAGCTTTCTTT. Translated: CASSLREIEAFF.

Details on this clone: One end of the junction fails to match germline, which may point to a read error. The chain employs TRBV2 and TRBJ2-1; 11 bases line up with TRBD2. CDR3 length: 16 amino acids. Germline CDR1 reads SNHLY; CDR2 reads FYNNEI. DNA for the CDR3: TGTGCCAGCAGAGAAGGGACTAGCGGTTCCTACAATGAGCAGTTCTTC. The encoded protein is CASREGTSGSYNEQFF.

As for this clone: Because the CDR3's place on the DNA is in doubt, the DNA is left out and the CDR3 is given as listed by TCRdb. The V gene is TRBV21-1, the J gene TRBJ2-3; TRBD2, the table's D call, was not compared with the DNA. TRBV21-1 is reported as a pseudogene. The length of the CDR3 is 15 amino acids, counting both ends. The CDR3 loop is CASSKGYGCTDTQYF.

The chain links TRBV6-5 to TRBJ2-2; TRBD1 aligns across 9 bases. This CDR3 spans 14 amino acids. Germline V gene data show CDR1 as MNHEY and CDR2 as SVGAGI. With 6 bases clipped from V and 4 bases from J, the junction kept 3 bases outside the gene matches. Here the CDR3 DNA reads TGTGCCAGCAGAAGACAGGGGGGCACCGGGGAGCTGTTTTTT. Amino acids: CASRRQGGTGELFF.

The genes are TRBV6-6 and TRBJ2-6; D call uncertain. Trimming stripped 8 bases from V and 0 bases from J, with 5 bases between. This CDR3 is built from 13 residues. Per germline, CDR1 MNHNY and CDR2 SVGAGI (reference sequence). CDR3 protein: CASVSSGANVLTF. The CDR3 DNA reads TGTGCCAGCGTCAGCTCTGGGGCCAACGTCCTGACTTTC.

V usage is TRBV14 and J usage is TRBJ2-3; D remains unclear. Germline V gives CDR1 SGHDN, CDR2 FVKESK. With 1 base removed from V and 2 bases from J, the gap between germline ends came to 7 bases. The CDR3 is 14 amino acids. The CDR3 region is CASSQGRYTDTQYF. Written as DNA, the CDR3 is TGTGCCAGCAGCCAAGGCAGATACACAGATACGCAGTATTTT.

This sequence joins TRBV6-1 and TRBJ1-2; tentative D call: TRBD1 (5 bases). CDR1 and CDR2 from the germline V gene are MNHNS and SASEGT. This CDR3 region has 15 residues. Trimming cost V 6 bases and J 3 bases, with 17 bases left between them. CDR3 in amino acids: CASRGPPTADYGYTF. In DNA, the CDR3 is TGTGCCAGCAGGGGACCCCCGACCGCAGACTATGGCTACACCTTC.

This clone was found once. The chain links TRBV9 to TRBJ1-1; D is ambiguous. The CDR3 consists of 15 residues. Germline values: CDR1 SGDLS, CDR2 YYNGEE. The V end was cut by 0 bases, the J end by 2 bases, with 11 bases between. CDR3 DNA sequence: TGTGCCAGCAGCGTAGCAAAGAGGCACAACACTGAAGCTTTCTTT. It translates to CASSVAKRHNTEAFF.

The chain links TRBV16 to TRBJ1-1, with TRBD1 matching 9 bases. From germline, CDR1 is KGHSY and CDR2 FQNENV. The J segment lost 4 bases and the V segment lost 5 bases, leaving 8 bases of the junction unmatched. This CDR3 is built from 15 residues. DNA for the CDR3: TGTGCCAGCAGCTACGACAGGGGGAGTGGCACTGAAGCTTTCTTT. Protein product: CASSYDRGSGTEAFF.

The chain uses TRBV4-2 and TRBJ2-1; 15 positions match TRBD2. Per the germline V gene, CDR1 is LGHNA and CDR2 is YNFKEQ. The CDR3 runs to 17 residues. After removal of 0 bases from V and 8 bases from J, the junction contained 5 bases not matched to a gene. The CDR3 nucleotides are TGTGCCAGCAGCCAAGAGGGACTAGCGGGAGGTCGGGATGAGCAGTTCTTC. Protein: CASSQEGLAGGRDEQFF.

This chain uses TRBV6-1 with TRBJ2-2; D not resolved. The CDR3 length is 12 residues. Germline CDR1 is MNHNS and CDR2 is SASEGT. V shed 5 bases and J shed 2 bases, with 3 bases lying between them. CDR3 sequence reads: CASSLNTGELFF. Here the CDR3 DNA reads TGTGCCAGCAGTCTAAACACCGGGGAGCTGTTTTTT.

This clone was found once. The rearrangement links TRBV7-9 to TRBJ2-3, with 11 bases fitting TRBD1. The CDR3 covers 15 residues. Per the germline V gene, CDR1 is SEHNR and CDR2 is FQNEAQ (reference sequence). V was pared by 5 bases and J by 5 bases, with 6 bases of the junction left unmatched. CDR3 protein: CASSPWTGGEDTQYF. CDR3 coding DNA: TGTGCCAGCAGCCCCTGGACAGGGGGCGAAGATACGCAGTATTTT.

This clone was counted only a few times. The rearrangement uses TRBV5-1 and TRBJ1-1; weak D call: TRBD1 (6 bases). Germline V CDR1 and CDR2: SGHRS, YFSETQ. V was cut by 0 bases and J by 2 bases, with 8 bases left in between. The CDR3 is made up of 14 amino acids. Here the CDR3 reads CASSLAGANTEAFF. The CDR3 DNA reads as TGCGCCAGCAGCTTGGCAGGGGCCAACACTGAAGCTTTCTTT.

This sequence joins TRBV18 and TRBJ2-3; D not certain. The CDR3 has 12 amino acids. Trimming pared 3 bases from V and 3 bases from J, leaving 4 bases between. CDR1 KGHSH and CDR2 LQKENI come from the germline V gene. DNA of the CDR3: TGTGCCAGCTCACCGAAAACAGATACGCAGTATTTT. This gives the protein CASSPKTDTQYF. The variable domain in full, with the rest retrieved from reference TRBV18 and TRBJ2-3, is NAGVMQNPRHLVRRRGQEARLRCSPMKGHSHVYWYRQLPEEGLKFMVYLQKENIIDESGMPKERFSAEFPKEGPSILRIQQVVRGDSAAYFCASSPKTDTQYFGPGTRLTVL.

This clone was counted only a few times. The chain uses TRBV29-1 and TRBJ2-7; D is undetermined. CDR3 length equals 13 residues. The V gene lost 3 bases and the J gene lost 3 bases, with 12 bases spanning the gap. Germline V gives CDR1 SQVTM, CDR2 ANQGSEA. CDR3 in DNA: TGCAGCGTTGATGACGGTTCTCTCTACGAGCAGTACTTC. Protein product: CSVDDGSLYEQYF.

The rearrangement joins TRBV14 to TRBJ2-5; 7 positions match TRBD1. This CDR3 is built from 18 residues. Germline values: CDR1 SGHDN, CDR2 FVKESK. V gave up 0 bases and J gave up 4 bases; unmatched junction bases: 14. The CDR3 loop reads CASSQDRARGRFGETQYF. CDR3 bases: TGTGCCAGCAGCCAAGATCGGGCGAGGGGGCGGTTCGGAGAGACCCAGTACTTC.

The genes are TRBV20-1 and TRBJ2-7; D uncertain. The CDR3 totals 11 residues. CDR1 is DFQATT, CDR2 SNEGSKA, per germline (reference sequence). The V and J ends lost 3 bases and 6 bases respectively, with 9 bases between them. CDR3 sequence (DNA): TGCAGTGCTAGTGAGGATACCGAGCAGTACTTC. It yields the protein CSASEDTEQYF.

This clone was seen only a few times. The rearrangement links TRBV7-8 to TRBJ1-1; 8 nucleotides match TRBD1. V gave up 4 bases and J gave up 3 bases; unmatched junction bases: 7. The CDR3 spans 15 residues. CDR1 is SGHVS, CDR2 FQNEAQ, per germline. DNA for the CDR3: TGTGCCAGCAGCTACGGACAGGGAGGGGACACTGAAGCTTTCTTT. Translated: CASSYGQGGDTEAFF. Full variable domain (rest looked up from reference TRBV7-8 and TRBJ1-1): GAGVSQSPRYKVAKRGQDVALRCDPISGHVSLFWYQQALGQGPEFLTYFQNEAQLDKSGLPSDRFFAERPEGSVSTLKIQRTQQEDSAVYLCASSYGQGGDTEAFFGQGTRLTVV.

The J gene is TRBJ1-4, the V gene TRBV19; D ambiguous. The CDR3 totals 14 residues. V was clipped by 2 bases and J by 8 bases, with 12 bases between them. Germline V lookup: CDR1 LNHDA, CDR2 SQIVND (reference sequence). The CDR3 spells CASSIPAYAEKLFF. The CDR3, as DNA: TGTGCCAGTAGTATACCGGCCTATGCCGAAAAACTGTTTTTT.

The chain employs TRBV4-1 and TRBJ1-2; D is unresolved. Germline assignment: CDR1 MGHRA and CDR2 YSYEKL. The CDR3 is 16 residues long. Deletions cut 2 bases from V and 1 base from J, with 14 bases between. CDR3 coding DNA: TGCGCCAGCAGCCAAAGCGGCGCAACTGTTAACTATGGCTACACCTTC. Protein sequence: CASSQSGATVNYGYTF.

The gene calls are TRBV2 and TRBJ1-6, with D unresolved. The germline V gene has CDR1 SNHLY and CDR2 FYNNEI. CDR3 length equals 15 residues. V was pared by 3 bases and J by 1 base, with 7 bases between. CDR3 coding DNA: TGTGCCAGCAGTGAGTCGGAGTCCTATAATTCACCCCTCCACTTT. Encoded protein: CASSESESYNSPLHF.

The gene calls are TRBV18 and TRBJ1-2, with 7 bases aligning to TRBD1. Per germline, CDR1 KGHSH and CDR2 LQKENI. The CDR3 consists of 13 residues. Germline trimming cut 6 bases from V and 4 bases from J; bases unmatched to any gene: 5. The CDR3 reads CASSPDRAYGYTF. The CDR3 nucleotides are TGTGCCAGCTCGCCCGACAGGGCCTATGGCTACACCTTC.